This TCR beta chain stems from a study of T cell responses to AZD1222 COVID-19 vaccine. Study in general: The analysis combined second doses at about 4 or about 12 weeks. Study results and caveats: It should be noted that donors were predominantly white British and more often female, and clonal diversity was possibly underestimated.

Concerning this clone itself: Its antigen is not known.

The CDR3 length is 12 residues. Germline assignment: CDR1 MNHEY and CDR2 SVGEGT. Trimming left V 5 bases short and J 15 bases short, with 17 bases between. The assay was immunoSEQ multiplex PCR, and TCRdb's table has in-frame clones only and misses some. The sample lists some 130,000 clones, about 90% occurring once. This receptor was identified in an adult in good health. V is TRBV6-2 or TRBV6-3 and J is TRBJ2-1, with D uncertain. Sequencing was performed on peripheral blood, taken on day 0 of AZD1222 vaccination. CDR3 region: CASSNPDRAGFF. In DNA, the CDR3 is TGTGCCAGCAGTAACCCGGATCGGGCAGGGTTCTTC.